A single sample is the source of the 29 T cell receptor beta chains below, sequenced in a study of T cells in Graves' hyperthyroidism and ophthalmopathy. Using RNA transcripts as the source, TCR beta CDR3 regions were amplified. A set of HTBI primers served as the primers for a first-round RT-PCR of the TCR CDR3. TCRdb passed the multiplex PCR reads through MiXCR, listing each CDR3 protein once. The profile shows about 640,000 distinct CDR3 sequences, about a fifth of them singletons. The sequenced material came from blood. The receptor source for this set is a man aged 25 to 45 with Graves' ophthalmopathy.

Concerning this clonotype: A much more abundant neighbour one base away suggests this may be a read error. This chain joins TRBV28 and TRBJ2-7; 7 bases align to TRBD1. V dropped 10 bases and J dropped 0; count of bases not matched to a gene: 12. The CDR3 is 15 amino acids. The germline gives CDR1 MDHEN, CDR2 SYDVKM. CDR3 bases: TGTGCCAACAGGTCGGACAGGCGAAGCTCCTACGAGCAGTACTTC. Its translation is CANRSDRRSSYEQYF.

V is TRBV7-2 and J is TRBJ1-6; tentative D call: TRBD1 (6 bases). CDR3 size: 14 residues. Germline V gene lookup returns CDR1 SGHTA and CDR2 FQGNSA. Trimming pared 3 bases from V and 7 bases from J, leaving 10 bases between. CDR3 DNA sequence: TGTGCCAGCAGCTTCGGGGGCAGGAATTCACCCCTCCACTTT. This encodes CASSFGGRNSPLHF. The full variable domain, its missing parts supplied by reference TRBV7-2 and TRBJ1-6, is GAGVSQSPSNKVTEKGKDVELRCDPISGHTALYWYRQSLGQGLEFLIYFQGNSAPDKSGLPSDRFSAERTGGSVSTLTIQRTQQEDSAVYLCASSFGGRNSPLHFGNGTRLTVT.

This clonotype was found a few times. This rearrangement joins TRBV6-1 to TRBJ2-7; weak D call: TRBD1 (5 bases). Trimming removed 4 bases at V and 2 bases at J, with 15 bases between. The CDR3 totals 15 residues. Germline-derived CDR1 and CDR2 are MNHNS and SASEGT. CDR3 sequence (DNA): TGTGCCAGCAGTGTGGGGCGGTGGAGACCCTACGAGCAGTACTTC. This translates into CASSVGRWRPYEQYF.

CDR3 in amino acids: CASSSSSGREYEQFF. The DNA of the CDR3 is TGTGCCAGCAGTTCTTCTAGCGGGAGAGAATATGAGCAGTTCTTC. The chain uses TRBV27 and TRBJ2-1; 10 bases map to TRBD2. The CDR3 is 15 amino acids. With 4 bases clipped from V and 8 bases from J, the junction kept 8 bases outside the gene matches. Germline V CDR1 and CDR2: MNHEY, SMNVEV (reference sequence).

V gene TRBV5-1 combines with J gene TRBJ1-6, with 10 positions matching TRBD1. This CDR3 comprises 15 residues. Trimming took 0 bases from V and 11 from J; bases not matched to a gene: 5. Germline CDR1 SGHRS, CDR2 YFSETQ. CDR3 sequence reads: CASSLAGQGRAPLHF. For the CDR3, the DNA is TGCGCCAGCAGCTTGGCGGGACAGGGGCGTGCACCCCTCCACTTT.

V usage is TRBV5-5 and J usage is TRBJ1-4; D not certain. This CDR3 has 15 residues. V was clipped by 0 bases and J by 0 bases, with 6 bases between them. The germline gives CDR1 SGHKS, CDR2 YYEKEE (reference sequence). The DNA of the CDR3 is TGTGCCAGCAGCTTGGCCCCAACAACTAATGAAAAACTGTTTTTT. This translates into CASSLAPTTNEKLFF.

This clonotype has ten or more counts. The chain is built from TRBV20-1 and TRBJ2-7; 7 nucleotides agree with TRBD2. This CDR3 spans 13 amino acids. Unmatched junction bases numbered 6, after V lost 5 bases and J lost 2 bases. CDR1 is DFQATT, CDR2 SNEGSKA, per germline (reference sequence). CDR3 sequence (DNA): TGCAGTGCTGGGGAGGGAGGAACCTACGAGCAGTACTTC. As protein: CSAGEGGTYEQYF.

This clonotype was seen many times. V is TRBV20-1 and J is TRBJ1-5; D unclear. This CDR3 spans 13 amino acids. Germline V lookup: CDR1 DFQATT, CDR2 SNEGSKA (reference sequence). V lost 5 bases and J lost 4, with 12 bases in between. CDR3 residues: CSAGSMGNQPQHF. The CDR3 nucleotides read TGCAGTGCTGGGAGCATGGGGAATCAGCCCCAGCATTTT.

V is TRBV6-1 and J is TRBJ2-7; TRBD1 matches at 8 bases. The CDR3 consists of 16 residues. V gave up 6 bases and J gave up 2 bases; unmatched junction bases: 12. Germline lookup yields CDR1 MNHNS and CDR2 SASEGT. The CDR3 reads CASRTSSGGLTYEQYF. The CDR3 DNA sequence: TGTGCCAGCAGGACGAGTTCAGGGGGCTTAACCTACGAGCAGTACTTC.

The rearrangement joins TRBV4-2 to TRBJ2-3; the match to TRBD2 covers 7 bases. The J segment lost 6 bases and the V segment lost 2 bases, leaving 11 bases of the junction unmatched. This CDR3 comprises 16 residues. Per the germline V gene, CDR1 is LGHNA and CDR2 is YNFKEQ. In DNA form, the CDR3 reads TGTGCCAGCAGCCAAAGGGGCTACCGGGAGGTTGATACGCAGTATTTT. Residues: CASSQRGYREVDTQYF.

CDR3 in amino acids: CASSLFLGNTIYF. The CDR3 DNA is TGTGCCAGCAGCCTATTCCTTGGAAACACCATATATTTT. The chain recombines TRBV6-2 or TRBV6-3 with TRBJ1-3; no firm D call. CDR1 and CDR2 from the germline V gene are MNHEY and SVGEGT. V was trimmed by 6 bases and J by 3 bases, leaving 9 bases between them. The CDR3 covers 13 residues.

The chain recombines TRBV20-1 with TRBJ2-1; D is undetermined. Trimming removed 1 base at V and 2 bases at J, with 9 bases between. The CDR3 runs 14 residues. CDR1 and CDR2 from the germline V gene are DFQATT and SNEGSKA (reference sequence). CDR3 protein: CSARGLKTYNEQFF. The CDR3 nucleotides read TGCAGTGCTAGAGGTCTGAAGACCTACAATGAGCAGTTCTTC.

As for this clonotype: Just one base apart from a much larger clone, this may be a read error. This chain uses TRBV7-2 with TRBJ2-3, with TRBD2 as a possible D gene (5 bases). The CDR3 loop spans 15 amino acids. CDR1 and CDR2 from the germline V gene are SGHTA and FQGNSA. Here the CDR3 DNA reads TGTGTCAGCAGCCCTAGCATACTCAGCACAGATACGCAGTATTTT. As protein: CVSSPSILSTDTQYF.

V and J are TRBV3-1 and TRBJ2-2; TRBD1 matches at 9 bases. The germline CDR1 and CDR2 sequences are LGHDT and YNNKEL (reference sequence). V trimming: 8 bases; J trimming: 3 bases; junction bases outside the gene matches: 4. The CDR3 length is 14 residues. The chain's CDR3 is CASRDRDYTGELFF. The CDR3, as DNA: TGTGCCAGCCGGGACAGGGACTACACCGGGGAGCTGTTTTTT. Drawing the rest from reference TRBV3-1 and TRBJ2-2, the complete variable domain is DTAVSQTPKYLVTQMGNDKSIKCEQNLGHDTMYWYKQDSKKFLKIMFSYNNKELIINETVPNRFSPKSPDKAHLNLHINSLELGDSAVYFCASRDRDYTGELFFGEGSRLTVL.

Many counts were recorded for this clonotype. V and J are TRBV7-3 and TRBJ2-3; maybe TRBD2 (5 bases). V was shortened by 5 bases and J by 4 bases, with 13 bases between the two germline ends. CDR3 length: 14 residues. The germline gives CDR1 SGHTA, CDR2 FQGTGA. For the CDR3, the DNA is TGTGCCAGCAGCGGAGGCACAGACCCAGATACGCAGTATTTT. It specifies CASSGGTDPDTQYF.

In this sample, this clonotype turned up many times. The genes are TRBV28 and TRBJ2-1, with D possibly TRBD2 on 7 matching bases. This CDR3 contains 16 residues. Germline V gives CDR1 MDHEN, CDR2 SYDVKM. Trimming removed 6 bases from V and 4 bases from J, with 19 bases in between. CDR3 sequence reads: CASSPTGGLRYNEQFF. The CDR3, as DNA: TGTGCCAGCAGCCCCACCGGGGGGCTGAGGTACAATGAGCAGTTCTTC.

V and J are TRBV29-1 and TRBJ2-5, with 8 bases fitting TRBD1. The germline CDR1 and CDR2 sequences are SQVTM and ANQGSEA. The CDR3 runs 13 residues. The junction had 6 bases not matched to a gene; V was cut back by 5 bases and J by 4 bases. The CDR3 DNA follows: TGCAGCGTTATACCAGGGGGCTCAGAGACCCAGTACTTC. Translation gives CSVIPGGSETQYF.

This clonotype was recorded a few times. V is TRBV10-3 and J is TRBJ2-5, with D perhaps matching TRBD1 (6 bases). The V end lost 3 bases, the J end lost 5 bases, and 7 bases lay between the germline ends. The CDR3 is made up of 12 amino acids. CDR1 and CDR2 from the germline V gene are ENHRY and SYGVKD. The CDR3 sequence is CAISERGETQYF. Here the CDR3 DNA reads TGTGCCATCAGTGAAAGGGGGGAGACCCAGTACTTC.

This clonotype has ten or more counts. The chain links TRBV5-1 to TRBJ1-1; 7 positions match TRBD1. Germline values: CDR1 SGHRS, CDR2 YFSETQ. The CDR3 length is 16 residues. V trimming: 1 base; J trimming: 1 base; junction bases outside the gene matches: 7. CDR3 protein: CASSLKQGTTNTEAFF. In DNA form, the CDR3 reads TGCGCCAGCAGCTTGAAACAGGGGACGACGAACACTGAAGCTTTCTTT.

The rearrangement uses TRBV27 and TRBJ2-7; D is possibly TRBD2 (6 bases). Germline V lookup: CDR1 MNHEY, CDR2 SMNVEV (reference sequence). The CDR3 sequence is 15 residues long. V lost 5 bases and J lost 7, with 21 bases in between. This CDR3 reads CASSPLDGGLQEQYF. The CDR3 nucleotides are TGTGCCAGCAGTCCCCTCGACGGGGGACTGCAGGAGCAGTACTTC.

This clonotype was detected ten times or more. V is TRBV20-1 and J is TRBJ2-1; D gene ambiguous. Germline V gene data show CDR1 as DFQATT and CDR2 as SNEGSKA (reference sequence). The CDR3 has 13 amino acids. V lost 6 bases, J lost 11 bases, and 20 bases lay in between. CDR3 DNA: TGCAGTGCCCTGAAACAAAGGCCGACTCAGCAGTTCTTC. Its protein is CSALKQRPTQQFF.

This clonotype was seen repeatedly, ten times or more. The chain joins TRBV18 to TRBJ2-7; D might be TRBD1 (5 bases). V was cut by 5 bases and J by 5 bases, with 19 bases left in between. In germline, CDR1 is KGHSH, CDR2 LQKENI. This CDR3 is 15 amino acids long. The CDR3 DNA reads TGTGCCAGCTCAGTAAACAGGCTACACTCTGACGAGCAGTACTTC. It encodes CASSVNRLHSDEQYF.

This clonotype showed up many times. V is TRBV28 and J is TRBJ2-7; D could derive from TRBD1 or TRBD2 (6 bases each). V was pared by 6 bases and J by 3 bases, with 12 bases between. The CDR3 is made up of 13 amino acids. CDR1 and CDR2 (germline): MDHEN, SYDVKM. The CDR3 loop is CASRIGGNYEQYF. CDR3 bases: TGTGCCAGCAGAATAGGGGGGAACTACGAGCAGTACTTC.

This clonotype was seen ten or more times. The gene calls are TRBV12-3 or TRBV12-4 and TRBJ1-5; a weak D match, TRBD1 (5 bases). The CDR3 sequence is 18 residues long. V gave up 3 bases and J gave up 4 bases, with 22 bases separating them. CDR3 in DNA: TGTGCCAGCAGTTTTTCCGCTCCTACTGACAGCTTTAATCAGCCCCAGCATTTT. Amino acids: CASSFSAPTDSFNQPQHF.

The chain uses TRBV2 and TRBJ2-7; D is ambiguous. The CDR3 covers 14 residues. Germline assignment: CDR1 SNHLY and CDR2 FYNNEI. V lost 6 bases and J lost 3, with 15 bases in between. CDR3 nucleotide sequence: TGTGCCAGCAGATTAGACGGATGGAACTACGAGCAGTACTTC. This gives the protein CASRLDGWNYEQYF. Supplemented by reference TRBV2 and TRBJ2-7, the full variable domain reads EPEVTQTPSHQVTQMGQEVILRCVPISNHLYFYWYRQILGQKVEFLVSFYNNEISEKSEIFDDQFSVERPDGSNFTLKIRSTKLEDSAMYFCASRLDGWNYEQYFGPGTRLTVT.

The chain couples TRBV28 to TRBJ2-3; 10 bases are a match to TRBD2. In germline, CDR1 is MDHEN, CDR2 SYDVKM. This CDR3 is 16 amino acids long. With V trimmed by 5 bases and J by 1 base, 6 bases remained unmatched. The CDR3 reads CASSDGLAGGTDTQYF. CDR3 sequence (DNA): TGTGCCAGCAGTGATGGGCTAGCGGGAGGCACAGATACGCAGTATTTT.

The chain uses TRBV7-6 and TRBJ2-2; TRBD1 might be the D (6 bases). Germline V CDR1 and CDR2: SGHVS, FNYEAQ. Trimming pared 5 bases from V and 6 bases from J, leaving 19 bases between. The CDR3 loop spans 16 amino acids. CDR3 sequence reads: CASSQASRGRPGELFF. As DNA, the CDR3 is TGTGCCAGCAGCCAGGCGTCCAGGGGCCGTCCCGGGGAGCTGTTTTTT.

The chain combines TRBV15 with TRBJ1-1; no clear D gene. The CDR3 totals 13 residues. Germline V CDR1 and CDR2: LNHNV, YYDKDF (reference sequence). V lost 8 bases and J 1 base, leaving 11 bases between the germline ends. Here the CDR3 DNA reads TGTGCCACCCAAGTTGCCCCGAACACTGAAGCTTTCTTT. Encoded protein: CATQVAPNTEAFF.

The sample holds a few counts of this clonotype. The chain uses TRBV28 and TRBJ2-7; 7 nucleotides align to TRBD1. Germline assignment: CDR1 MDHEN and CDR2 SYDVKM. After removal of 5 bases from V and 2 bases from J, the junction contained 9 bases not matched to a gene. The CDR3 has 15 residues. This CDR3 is CASSGLWTGPYEQYF. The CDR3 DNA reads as TGTGCCAGCAGTGGCCTATGGACAGGACCCTACGAGCAGTACTTC.